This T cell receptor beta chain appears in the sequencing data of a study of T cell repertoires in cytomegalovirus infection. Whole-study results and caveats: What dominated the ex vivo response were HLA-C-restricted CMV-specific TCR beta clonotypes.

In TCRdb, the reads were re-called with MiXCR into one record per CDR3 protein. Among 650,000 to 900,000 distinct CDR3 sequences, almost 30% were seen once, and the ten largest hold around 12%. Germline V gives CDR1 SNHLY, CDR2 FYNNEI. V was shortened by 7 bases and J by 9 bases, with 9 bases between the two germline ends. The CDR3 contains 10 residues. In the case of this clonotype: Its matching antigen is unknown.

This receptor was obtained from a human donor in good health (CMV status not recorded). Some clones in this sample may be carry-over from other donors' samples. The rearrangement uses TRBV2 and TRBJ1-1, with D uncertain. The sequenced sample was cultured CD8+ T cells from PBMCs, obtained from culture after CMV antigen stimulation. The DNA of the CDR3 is TGTGCCAGCAAGGGAGGGCAAGCTTTCTTT. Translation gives CASKGGQAFF. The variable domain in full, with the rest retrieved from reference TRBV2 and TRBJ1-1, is EPEVTQTPSHQVTQMGQEVILRCVPISNHLYFYWYRQILGQKVEFLVSFYNNEISEKSEIFDDQFSVERPDGSNFTLKIRSTKLEDSAMYFCASKGGQAFFGQGTRLTVV.